Each of the 17 T cell receptor beta chains below was sequenced from the same sample in a study of vaccination effects on CD4 cells after COVID-19. These receptors have no identified antigens. Assay used: immunoSEQ multiplex PCR; TCRdb lists only in-frame clones, some missing. This table has about 22,000 clones, roughly two thirds appearing once. Peptide-pool stimulation followed by sequencing identified expanded antigen-specific CD4+ clonotypes in the ViraFEST assay. It was after approximately 11 days of culture that CD4+ T cells were isolated. Each person got two doses of an mRNA SARS-CoV-2 vaccine, BNT162b2 or mRNA-1273. Sequencing used CD4+ T cells from PBMCs cultured with SARS-CoV-2 spike peptides, obtained after COVID-19 vaccination. The receptors originated from a human donor who received a COVID-19 vaccine.

This chain connects TRBV6-5 to TRBJ1-5; D is ambiguous. This CDR3 region has 15 residues. CDR1 MNHEY and CDR2 SVGAGI come from the germline V gene. The ends were cut back, 0 bases at V and 9 bases at J, with 15 bases in the middle. DNA for the CDR3: TGTGCCAGCAGTTACTCGGGAACACGGGGATGGCCCCAGCATTTT. This sequence encodes CASSYSGTRGWPQHF.

The chain couples TRBV29-1 to TRBJ2-2; D may be TRBD1 or TRBD2 (6 bases each). Germline CDR1 SQVTM, CDR2 ANQGSEA. Trimming took off 6 bases at V and 4 bases at J, with 12 bases between the two ends. There are 13 residues in the CDR3. The CDR3 here is CSVSEGGTGELFF. The DNA for the CDR3 is TGCAGCGTCTCCGAGGGGGGCACCGGGGAGCTGTTTTTT.

This chain joins TRBV4-2 and TRBJ2-2; D perhaps matches TRBD1 (6 bases). Germline assignment: CDR1 LGHNA and CDR2 YNFKEQ. There are 17 residues in the CDR3. The ends were cut back, 0 bases at V and 6 bases at J, with 17 bases in the middle. The DNA of the CDR3 is TGTGCCAGCAGCCAAGAAAAGGATGGGGGCCAGGCCGGGGAGCTGTTTTTT. It specifies CASSQEKDGGQAGELFF.

V usage is TRBV3-1 (or the pseudogene TRBV3-2) and J usage is TRBJ2-3; D remains ambiguous. V was cut by 6 bases and J by 6 bases, with 7 bases left in between. This CDR3 is 11 amino acids long. Germline lookup yields CDR1 LGHDT and CDR2 YNNKEL (reference sequence). The CDR3 DNA reads as TGTGCCAGCAGGACTGGGGATACGCAGTATTTT. Translation: CASRTGDTQYF.

The rearrangement uses TRBV7-2 and TRBJ2-5; a weak D match, TRBD1 (5 bases). The germline V and J ends were trimmed by 4 bases and 8 bases, with 14 bases remaining between them. The germline gives CDR1 SGHTA, CDR2 FQGNSA. The CDR3 spans 13 residues. CDR3 coding DNA: TGTGCCAGCAGCTCCAGGGCCCCGCGTACCCAGTACTTC. Translation: CASSSRAPRTQYF.

The chain couples TRBV5-6 to TRBJ2-5; TRBD2 aligns across 13 bases. Germline V gives CDR1 SGHDT, CDR2 YYEEEE. The J segment lost 3 bases and the V segment lost 1 base, leaving 3 bases of the junction unmatched. The CDR3 runs to 16 residues. The CDR3 spells CASSLSGLAGKETQYF. DNA of the CDR3: TGTGCCAGCAGCTTGTCGGGACTAGCGGGAAAAGAGACCCAGTACTTC.

This clone appeared a few times. The CDR3 sequence: CASSERTGLGGNQPQHF. The CDR3 DNA reads TGCGCCAGCAGCGAAAGGACAGGGTTGGGCGGCAATCAGCCCCAGCATTTT. This chain connects TRBV4-1 to TRBJ1-5; 8 bases match TRBD1. V was pared by 5 bases and J by 2 bases, with 11 bases of the junction left unmatched. The germline gives CDR1 MGHRA, CDR2 YSYEKL. This CDR3 has 17 residues.

The V call is TRBV5-8, the J call TRBJ1-2, with a possible D match to TRBD1 (6 bases). Trimming cost V 4 bases and J 7 bases, with 14 bases left between them. The CDR3 is made up of 13 amino acids. Germline-derived CDR1 and CDR2 are SGHTS and YDEGEE. The DNA for the CDR3 is TGTGCCAGCAGCCCCACAGGGTTGGCTGGCTACACCTTC. Translation gives CASSPTGLAGYTF.

The chain has TRBV5-1 and TRBJ1-1; D might be TRBD1 (5 bases). Germline V gene data show CDR1 as SGHRS and CDR2 as YFSETQ. V lost 5 bases to trimming and J lost 5 bases, with 7 bases between them. This CDR3 is 11 amino acids long. The CDR3 sequence: CASRGETEAFF. In DNA form, the CDR3 reads TGCGCCAGCAGAGGGGAAACTGAAGCTTTCTTT.

The chain uses TRBV7-9 and TRBJ2-7; D is perhaps TRBD1 or TRBD2 (5 bases each). CDR3 size: 15 residues. Trimming stripped 5 bases from V and 6 bases from J, with 20 bases between. Per the germline V gene, CDR1 is SEHNR and CDR2 is FQNEAQ (reference sequence). As DNA, the CDR3 is TGTGCCAGCAGCCTCGGGACCCAGGTTAGCTCCGAGCAGTACTTC. It encodes CASSLGTQVSSEQYF.

V usage is TRBV6-5 and J usage is TRBJ2-5; 10 bases align to TRBD1. Germline values: CDR1 MNHEY, CDR2 SVGAGI. V shed 6 bases, J shed 5 bases, and the junction held 6 bases outside the gene matches. This CDR3 spans 14 amino acids. The CDR3 reads CASRTGGPGETQYF. The CDR3 region has the DNA TGTGCCAGCAGGACAGGGGGCCCCGGGGAGACCCAGTACTTC.

This chain uses TRBV18 with TRBJ2-5, with TRBD1 matching over 7 bases. Trimming took 3 bases from V and 3 from J; bases not matched to a gene: 7. Germline-derived CDR1 and CDR2 are KGHSH and LQKENI. This CDR3 region has 15 residues. CDR3 sequence: CASSPYSGTEETQYF. In DNA form, the CDR3 reads TGTGCCAGCTCACCGTATTCCGGGACAGAAGAGACCCAGTACTTC.

J is TRBJ2-7 and V is TRBV5-8, with D possibly TRBD1 on 6 matching bases. The V end lost 4 bases, the J end lost 6 bases, and 20 bases lay between the germline ends. Per germline, CDR1 SGHTS and CDR2 YDEGEE. The CDR3 loop spans 15 amino acids. CDR3 DNA: TGTGCCAGCAGCCTCGGGACACGGCTAATTTTCGAGCAGTACTTC. It codes for CASSLGTRLIFEQYF.

V usage is TRBV25-1 and J usage is TRBJ1-4; 8 bases are shared with TRBD1. The CDR3 is 16 residues long. Germline CDR1 and CDR2: MGHDK and SYGVNS. Trimming removed 6 bases from V and 7 bases from J; junction bases left unmatched: 13. CDR3 in DNA: TGTGCCAGCAGGGGGGTTCTTCAGGGGGCTGGTGAAAAACTGTTTTTT. Translated, it gives CASRGVLQGAGEKLFF.

The gene calls are TRBV12-3 or TRBV12-4 and TRBJ1-5, with D perhaps matching TRBD1 (6 bases). Trimming cost V 6 bases and J 4 bases, with 10 bases left between them. The length of the CDR3 is 13 residues. The CDR3 DNA sequence: TGTGCCAGCAGACCGACAGGAAATCAGCCCCAGCATTTT. This translates into CASRPTGNQPQHF.

This chain uses TRBV27 with TRBJ1-2; D may be TRBD1 (5 bases). The CDR3 consists of 18 residues. Germline CDR1 is MNHEY and CDR2 is SMNVEV (reference sequence). V lost 6 bases and J lost 4, with 27 bases in between. The CDR3 coding sequence is TGTGCCAGCAGCCAATACCAAGCCCCGGGACTCGGTGCCTATGGCTACACCTTC. Encoded protein: CASSQYQAPGLGAYGYTF.

This clone appeared a single time. The CDR3, as DNA: TGTGCCAGCGGACAGGGTGGAAACACCATATATTTT. Its translation: CASGQGGNTIYF. V gene TRBV2 combines with J gene TRBJ1-3; 8 nucleotides line up with TRBD1. The germline gives CDR1 SNHLY, CDR2 FYNNEI. With V trimmed by 8 bases and J by 3 bases, 0 bases remained unmatched. The CDR3 covers 12 residues.